This T cell receptor (beta chain) was captured in a study of shared clonotypes between healthy human individuals. General study results and limits: Estimated clonotype richness was generally higher in naive than memory subsets.

With regard to this clone: No antigen is known for it.

Roughly 27,000 T cell genomes, or about 0.2 ug DNA, went into the sorted-subset replicate PCRs. Data came from immunoSEQ multiplex PCR; TCRdb stores just in-frame clones and leaves some out. The sample contains 950,000 to 1,100,000 clones, around 74% of which appear only once. The ends lost 6 bases at V and 4 bases at J; junction bases unmatched: 14. The CDR3 contains 17 residues. Germline assignment: CDR1 MNHEY and CDR2 SMNVEV (reference sequence). The CD4+ fraction was divided into a CD45RA+ naive subset and a CD45RA-negative memory subset. The sequenced sample consisted of memory CD4+ T cells sorted from blood. Noted subset: CD45RA-negative fraction. This sequence originates from a man aged 18 to 30 in good health. The chain is built from TRBV27 and TRBJ2-1; TRBD1 aligns across 8 bases. As DNA, the CDR3 is TGTGCCAGCAGACACCATGGACAGGGTACTACATACAATGAGCAGTTCTTC. This gives the protein CASRHHGQGTTYNEQFF.